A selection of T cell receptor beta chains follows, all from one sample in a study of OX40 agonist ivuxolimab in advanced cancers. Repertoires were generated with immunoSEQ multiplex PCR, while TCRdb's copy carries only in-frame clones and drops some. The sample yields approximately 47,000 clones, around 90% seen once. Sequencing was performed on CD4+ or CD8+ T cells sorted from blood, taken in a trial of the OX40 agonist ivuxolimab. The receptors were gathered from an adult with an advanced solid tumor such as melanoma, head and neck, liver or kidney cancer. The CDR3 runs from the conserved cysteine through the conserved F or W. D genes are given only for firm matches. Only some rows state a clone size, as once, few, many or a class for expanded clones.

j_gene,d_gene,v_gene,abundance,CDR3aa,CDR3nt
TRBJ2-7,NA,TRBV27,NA,CASSLSRRTEQYF,TGTGCCAGCAGTTTATCCCGGAGAACCGAGCAGTACTTC
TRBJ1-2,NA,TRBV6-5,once,CASSYSGKPDGYTF,TGTGCCAGCAGTTACTCTGGCAAGCCGGATGGCTACACCTTC
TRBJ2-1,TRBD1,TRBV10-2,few,CASSEHTGGGSYNEQFF,TGCGCCAGCAGTGAGCACACAGGGGGCGGGTCCTACAATGAGCAGTTCTTC
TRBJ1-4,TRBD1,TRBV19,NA,CASSIRTGSEKLFF,TGTGCCAGTAGTATTCGGACAGGGTCGGAAAAACTGTTTTTT
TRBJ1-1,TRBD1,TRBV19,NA,CASSIGLRGFAEAFF,TGTGCCAGTAGTATCGGCCTCAGGGGGTTTGCTGAAGCTTTCTTT
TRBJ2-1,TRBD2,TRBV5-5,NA,CASSTGTSNEQFF,TGTGCCAGCAGCACTGGGACTAGCAATGAGCAGTTCTTC
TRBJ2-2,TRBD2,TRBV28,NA,CASSPGGSTGELFF,TGTGCCAGCAGTCCGGGGGGGTCGACCGGGGAGCTGTTTTTT
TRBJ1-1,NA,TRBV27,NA,CASSLFGGSEAFF,TGTGCCAGCAGTTTATTTGGGGGCTCTGAAGCTTTCTTT
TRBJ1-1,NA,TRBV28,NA,CASSFTGLITEAFF,TGTGCCAGCAGTTTTACGGGTTTGATCACTGAAGCTTTCTTT
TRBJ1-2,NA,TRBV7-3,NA,CASSLPAKGANYGYTF,TGTGCCAGCAGCTTACCCGCCAAGGGGGCTAACTATGGCTACACCTTC
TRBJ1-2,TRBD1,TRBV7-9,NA,CASSLQGDGYTF,TGTGCCAGCAGCCTTCAGGGGGACGGCTACACCTTC
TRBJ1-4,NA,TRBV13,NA,CASSPRNLGVTNEKLFF,TGTGCCAGCAGCCCCCGAAATCTTGGGGTAACTAATGAAAAACTGTTTTTT
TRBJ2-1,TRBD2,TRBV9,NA,CASSPRTSGDNEQFF,TGTGCCAGCAGCCCGCGGACTAGCGGGGACAATGAGCAGTTCTTC
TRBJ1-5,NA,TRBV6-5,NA,CASSQRGNQPQHF,TGTGCCAGCTCACAGAGGGGCAATCAGCCCCAGCATTTT
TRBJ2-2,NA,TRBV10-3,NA,CAISDPRAPTGELFF,TGTGCCATCAGTGACCCGAGGGCTCCCACCGGGGAGCTGTTTTTT
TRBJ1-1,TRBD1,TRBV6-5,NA,CASTKGAGTEAFF,TGTGCCAGCACCAAGGGGGCAGGCACTGAAGCTTTCTTT
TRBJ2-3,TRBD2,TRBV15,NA,CATSIAGGPTDTQYF,TGTGCCACCAGCATAGCGGGGGGGCCCACAGATACGCAGTATTTT
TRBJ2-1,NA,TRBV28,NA,CASSLLSGVYNEQFF,TGTGCCAGCAGTCTCCTCTCGGGGGTATACAATGAGCAGTTCTTC
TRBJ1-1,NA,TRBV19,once,CASSYRSWGRTENTEAFF,TGTGCCAGTAGCTATAGATCTTGGGGCCGGACGGAGAACACTGAAGCTTTCTTT
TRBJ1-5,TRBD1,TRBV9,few,CASSETGGIGQPQHF,TGTGCCAGCAGTGAGACAGGGGGCATCGGACAGCCCCAGCATTTT
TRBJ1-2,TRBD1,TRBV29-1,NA,CSVDPGGSHGYTF,TGCAGCGTTGACCCAGGGGGCTCTCATGGCTACACCTTC
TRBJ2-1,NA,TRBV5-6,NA,CASGTGTPSSYNEQFF,TGTGCCAGCGGTACCGGGACACCGAGCTCCTACAATGAGCAGTTCTTC
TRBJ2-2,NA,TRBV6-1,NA,CASSEVMGPTGELFF,TGTGCCAGCAGTGAAGTCATGGGTCCGACCGGGGAGCTGTTTTTT
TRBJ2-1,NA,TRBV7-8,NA,CASSFLETSYNEQFF,TGTGCCAGCAGCTTCCTGGAGACATCCTACAATGAGCAGTTCTTC
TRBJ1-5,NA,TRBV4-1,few,CASSPEPAASNQPQHF,TGCGCCAGCAGCCCTGAGCCAGCAGCCAGCAATCAGCCCCAGCATTTT
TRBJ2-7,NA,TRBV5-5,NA,CASSLLAVSPYEQYF,TGTGCCAGCAGCTTGCTAGCCGTCTCCCCCTACGAGCAGTACTTC
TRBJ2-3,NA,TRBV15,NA,CATSKGQRTDTQYF,TGTGCCACCAGCAAAGGGCAGCGCACAGATACGCAGTATTTT
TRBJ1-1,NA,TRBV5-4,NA,CASSLNLAENTEAFF,TGTGCCAGCAGCCTCAATCTGGCAGAGAACACTGAAGCTTTCTTT
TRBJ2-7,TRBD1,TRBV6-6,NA,CASGTGTTYEQYF,TGTGCCAGCGGGACAGGGACGACCTACGAGCAGTACTTC
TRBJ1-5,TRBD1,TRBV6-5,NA,CASRQDRGQHF,TGTGCCAGCAGGCAGGACAGGGGCCAGCATTTT
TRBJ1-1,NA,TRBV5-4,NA,CASLKAPDTEAFF,TGTGCCAGCCTTAAAGCCCCGGACACTGAAGCTTTCTTT
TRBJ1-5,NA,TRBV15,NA,CATSRDWSNQPQHF,TGTGCCACCAGCAGAGATTGGAGTAATCAGCCCCAGCATTTT
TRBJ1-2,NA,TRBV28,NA,CASSPATSPLYGYTF,TGTGCCAGCAGTCCAGCCACAAGTCCCCTGTATGGCTACACCTTC
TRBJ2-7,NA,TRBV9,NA,CASSSFSGEISEQYF,TGTGCCAGCAGCTCTTTTAGCGGTGAGATCTCCGAGCAGTACTTC
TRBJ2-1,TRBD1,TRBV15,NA,CATSRDRGQGLGEQFF,TGTGCCACCAGCAGAGATCGAGGACAGGGGCTAGGGGAGCAGTTCTTC
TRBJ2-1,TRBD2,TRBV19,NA,CASSIQGGSAYNEQFF,TGTGCCAGTAGTATTCAGGGAGGGTCGGCATACAATGAGCAGTTCTTC
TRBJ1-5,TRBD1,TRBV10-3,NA,CAISKGQGAHQPQHF,TGTGCCATTAGTAAAGGACAGGGGGCTCATCAGCCCCAGCATTTT
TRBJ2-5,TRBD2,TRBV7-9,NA,CASSLLASGGLETQYF,TGTGCCAGCAGCCTACTAGCTAGCGGGGGGTTGGAGACCCAGTACTTC
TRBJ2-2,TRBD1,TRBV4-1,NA,CASSPGQGENTGELFF,TGCGCCAGCAGCCCAGGACAGGGGGAAAACACCGGGGAGCTGTTTTTT
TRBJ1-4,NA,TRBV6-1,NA,CASIDRDRTNEKLFF,TGTGCCAGCATCGACCGAGATAGAACTAATGAAAAACTGTTTTTT
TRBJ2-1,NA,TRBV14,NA,CASSQGLAGLYNEQFF,TGTGCCAGCAGCCAAGGGTTGGCAGGGCTCTACAATGAGCAGTTCTTC
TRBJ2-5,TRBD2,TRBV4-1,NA,CASSQVAGEETQYF,TGCGCCAGCAGCCAAGTAGCGGGGGAAGAGACCCAGTACTTC
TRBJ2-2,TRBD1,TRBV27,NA,CATSPEAGTAYTGELFF,TGTGCCACTTCACCTGAGGCCGGGACAGCCTACACCGGGGAGCTGTTTTTT
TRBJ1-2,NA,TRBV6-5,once,CASSTGESNYGYTF,TGTGCCAGCAGTACCGGAGAGTCTAACTATGGCTACACCTTC
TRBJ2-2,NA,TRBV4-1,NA,CASSQGGLITPGELFF,TGCGCCAGCAGCCAAGGGGGCCTTATAACGCCCGGGGAGCTGTTTTTT
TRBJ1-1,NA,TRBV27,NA,CASSPSTVDTEAFF,TGTGCCAGCAGTCCGTCGACAGTTGACACTGAAGCTTTCTTT
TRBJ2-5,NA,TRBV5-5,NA,CASSLGQTQETQYF,TGTGCCAGCAGCTTGGGACAGACGCAAGAGACCCAGTACTTC
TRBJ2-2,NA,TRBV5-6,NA,CASSVRSWAGELFF,TGTGCCAGCAGCGTCAGGAGTTGGGCCGGGGAGCTGTTTTTT
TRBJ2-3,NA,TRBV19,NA,CASSIAVFKSTDTQYF,TGTGCCAGTAGTATTGCGGTGTTCAAAAGCACAGATACGCAGTATTTT
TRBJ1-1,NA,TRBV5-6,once,CASNRLGEGYTEAFF,TGTGCCAGCAACCGACTAGGGGAAGGGTACACTGAAGCTTTCTTT
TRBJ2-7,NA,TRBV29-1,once,CSVSDGSYEQYF,TGCAGCGTTTCGGACGGCTCCTACGAGCAGTACTTC
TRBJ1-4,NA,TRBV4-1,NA,CASSQDREGEGEKLFF,TGCGCCAGCAGCCAAGATCGGGAAGGGGAGGGGGAAAAACTGTTTTTT